The entry below describes one TCR beta chain. There is no known antigen for this receptor. Nothing much larger sits one base from this clone, and base qualities are not available. These data are taken from a study of OX40 agonist ivuxolimab in advanced cancers. Regarding the complete study: The costimulatory receptor OX40 (CD134) was targeted by ivuxolimab, a fully human IgG2 agonistic monoclonal antibody. The monotherapy dose-escalation portion (N ≈ 52 patients) of the phase I ivuxolimab trial is reported in the paper. Intravenous ivuxolimab was administered to patients every 2 weeks at six dose levels: 0.01, 0.1, 0.3, 1.5, 3 and 10 mg/kg. The dose-escalation cohort was roughly 87% male with a mean age of approximately 60 years, ranging from roughly 20 to 80. Partial responses were achieved by three dose-escalation patients, of whom one had hepatocellular carcinoma and two had cutaneous melanoma. Of the 50 to 55 dose-escalation patients, hepatocellular carcinoma was present in some 19, melanoma in roughly 15, renal cell carcinoma in 9 and head and neck cancer in 9. Prior anti-PD-1, anti-PD-L1 or anti-CTLA-4 therapy was permitted, and 35% to 40% of dose-escalation patients had received checkpoint inhibitors. Peripheral TCRbeta sequencing aimed to test whether ivuxolimab altered TCR sequence diversity and caused clonal T-cell expansion. General findings and caveats noted by the study authors: Which antigens the clonally expanded peripheral T cells were specific for was not determined. After ivuxolimab, expanded clones were on average more numerous among CD8+ T cells than among CD4+ T cells. At doses of 0.1 to 3.0 mg/kg, clonal expansion of both CD4+ and CD8+ blood T cells was observed from baseline to week 6. Low levels of normalized T-cell clonal expansion were also seen in some patients who did not respond. In partial responders in the 0.1-3.0 mg/kg groups, normalized peripheral clonal expansion was found to be among the lowest, especially among CD8+ T cells.

To sequence the TCRbeta CDR3 region, genomic DNA was isolated from the sorted cells. The immunoSEQ Assay was used for sequencing of TCRbeta CDR3 regions. The clones in this table, taken by TCRdb from immuneACCESS, are in-frame only. Not every clone is retained; where verified, under half of the shortfall comes from an unresolved V gene, and the cause of the rest is unknown. Present in this sample are approximately 60,000 clones, 84% of which were seen just once. The ten largest clonotypes hold about 0.65% of the sample. The trial excluded patients who had a history of autoimmune disease or who were on systemic immunosuppression. In every dose cohort, peripheral blood was drawn for TCR sequencing at baseline, cycle 4 day 1, and cycle 7 day 1. Samples came from an open-label, multicenter, first-in-human phase I dose-escalation trial of ivuxolimab. Adults with locally advanced or metastatic melanoma, renal cell, hepatocellular, or head and neck squamous cell carcinoma were enrolled in the trial. Before TCR sequencing, CD4+ and CD8+ T cells were separately sorted from peripheral blood.

The sequence was collected from an adult with an advanced solid tumor such as melanoma, head and neck, liver or kidney cancer. This specimen was CD4+ or CD8+ T cells sorted from blood, taken in a trial of the OX40 agonist ivuxolimab.

The CDR3 protein is CASSLGTTSTDTQYF. In nucleotides, the sequence is TGTGCCAGCAGCTTGGGAACAACTAGCACAGATACGCAGTATTTT. Here the chain combines TRBV5-6 and TRBJ2-3, with the D gene call left open. The germline V gene yields SGHDT for CDR1 and YYEEEE for CDR2. The CDR3 numbers 15 residues from cysteine through phenylalanine. The retained sequence is limited to the CDR3, 45 bases, with the frame set at the first base. Deletion took 0 bases off V and 0 bases off J, with a span of 8 bases between the germline ends.